The 25 T cell receptor beta chains in this list originate from one sample, sequenced in a study of OX40 agonist ivuxolimab in advanced cancers. Produced via immunoSEQ multiplex PCR; TCRdb's table is partial and in-frame only. The repertoire holds about 60,000 clones, with approximately 80% as singletons. This specimen consisted of CD4+ or CD8+ T cells sorted from blood, obtained in a trial of the OX40 agonist ivuxolimab. These receptors were obtained from an adult with an advanced solid tumor such as melanoma, head and neck, liver or kidney cancer.

The J gene is TRBJ2-7, the V gene TRBV19, with 7 bases lining up with TRBD2. CDR3 length equals 15 residues. CDR1 is LNHDA and CDR2 is SQIVND in the germline V gene (reference sequence). V gave up 3 bases and J gave up 2 bases; unmatched junction bases: 7. CDR3 DNA sequence: TGTGCCAGTAGTATTCTTGAGGGAGGGCCCTACGAGCAGTACTTC. Protein product: CASSILEGGPYEQYF.

The rearrangement links TRBV11-3 to TRBJ2-1, with 11 bases aligning to TRBD1. The germline CDR1 and CDR2 sequences are SGHNT and YENEEA. After removal of 3 bases from V and 7 bases from J, the junction contained 5 bases not matched to a gene. This CDR3 spans 15 amino acids. The CDR3 sequence is CASSFGQGAANEQFF. Written as DNA, the CDR3 is TGTGCCAGCAGCTTTGGACAGGGGGCGGCGAATGAGCAGTTCTTC. The whole variable domain, filled in from reference TRBV11-3 and TRBJ2-1, reads EAGVVQSPRYKIIEKKQPVAFWCNPISGHNTLYWYLQNLGQGPELLIRYENEEAVDDSQLPKDRFSAERLKGVDSTLKIQPAELGDSAVYLCASSFGQGAANEQFFGPGTRLTVL.

The chain combines TRBV2 with TRBJ2-5, with 14 bases fitting TRBD2. The CDR3 sequence is 18 residues long. Per germline, CDR1 SNHLY and CDR2 FYNNEI. With 2 bases clipped from V and 4 bases from J, the junction kept 9 bases outside the gene matches. For the CDR3, the DNA is TGTGCCAGCAGTGAACTGACTAGCGGGAGGGCAAATGGAGAGACCCAGTACTTC. It encodes CASSELTSGRANGETQYF.

This chain joins TRBV7-8 and TRBJ2-5; TRBD1 aligns across 7 bases. Germline trimming cut 4 bases from V and 3 bases from J; bases unmatched to any gene: 5. The germline CDR1 and CDR2 sequences are SGHVS and FQNEAQ. This CDR3 is built from 14 residues. For the CDR3, the DNA is TGTGCCAGCAGCTGGGGGACAGCCAAAGAGACCCAGTACTTC. Translating gives CASSWGTAKETQYF.

J is TRBJ2-7 and V is TRBV21-1; the table's D call of TRBD1 was not tested on the DNA. TRBV21-1 is classified as a pseudogene. The CDR3 contains 15 residues. CDR3 amino acids: CASSPNPRASYEQYV. The CDR3 region has the DNA TGTGCCAGCAGCCCAAATCCCAGGGCTTCCTACGAGCAGTACGTC.

The V call is TRBV6-1, the J call TRBJ1-6; no definite D call. Germline V gene data show CDR1 as MNHNS and CDR2 as SASEGT. Deletions cut 4 bases from V and 8 bases from J, with 6 bases between. The CDR3 runs 12 residues. Here the CDR3 reads CASSANYSPLHF. DNA for the CDR3: TGTGCCAGCAGTGCAAATTATTCACCCCTCCACTTT.

The chain recombines TRBV7-3 with TRBJ2-2; D remains ambiguous. There are 13 residues in the CDR3. Germline CDR1 is SGHTA and CDR2 is FQGTGA. Trimming cost V 4 bases and J 5 bases, with 8 bases left between them. This CDR3 is CASSYEQTGELFF. The CDR3 DNA reads TGTGCCAGCAGCTACGAGCAGACCGGGGAGCTGTTTTTT.

The rearrangement joins TRBV5-1 to TRBJ1-6, with no clear D. The CDR3 consists of 15 residues. The germline V gene has CDR1 SGHRS and CDR2 YFSETQ. V lost 0 bases, J lost 0 bases, and 4 bases lay in between. The CDR3 nucleotides read TGCGCCAGCAGCTTGGACAGCTCCTATAATTCACCCCTCCACTTT. This gives the protein CASSLDSSYNSPLHF.

The chain employs TRBV2 and TRBJ1-2, with 7 bases lining up with TRBD1. Germline-derived CDR1 and CDR2 are SNHLY and FYNNEI. V lost 3 bases and J lost 4; bases outside the gene matches: 14. The CDR3 is 17 amino acids. CDR3 sequence (DNA): TGTGCCAGCAGTGAGGCGCCCCCGGGACAGCTAGGCTATGGCTACACCTTC. It translates to CASSEAPPGQLGYGYTF.

This chain links TRBV29-1 with TRBJ2-3, with 7 bases matching TRBD2. Germline-derived CDR1 and CDR2 are SQVTM and ANQGSEA. The CDR3 totals 13 residues. The J segment lost 5 bases and the V segment lost 5 bases, leaving 7 bases of the junction unmatched. The CDR3 here is CSVLPSGRDTQYF. As DNA, the CDR3 is TGCAGCGTTCTTCCTAGCGGAAGAGATACGCAGTATTTT.

The V and J genes are TRBV29-1 and TRBJ2-6; tentative D call: TRBD1 (5 bases). This CDR3 has 13 amino acids. Germline CDR1 reads SQVTM; CDR2 reads ANQGSEA. V was cut by 6 bases and J by 2 bases, with 8 bases left in between. The CDR3 nucleotides read TGCAGCGTCAGGGAAGCTGGGGCCAACGTCCTGACTTTC. Protein: CSVREAGANVLTF.

Here the CDR3 reads CASSVTGTTYEQYF. CDR3 bases: TGTGCCAGCAGCGTGACAGGGACAACCTACGAGCAGTACTTC. The rearrangement joins TRBV11-3 to TRBJ2-7; TRBD1 matches at 7 bases. The germline V gene has CDR1 SGHNT and CDR2 YENEEA. The CDR3 extends over 14 amino acids. V was clipped by 5 bases and J by 2 bases; unmatched bases: 6.

The chain combines TRBV13 with TRBJ2-1; D perhaps matches TRBD1 (5 bases). Germline CDR1 PRHDT, CDR2 FYEKMQ (reference sequence). V was clipped by 3 bases and J by 3 bases, with 12 bases between them. The CDR3 runs to 15 residues. CDR3 coding DNA: TGTGCCAGCAGCTTCCAGGGCGCCCTCTACAATGAGCAGTTCTTC. Translating gives CASSFQGALYNEQFF.

The chain couples TRBV7-2 to TRBJ2-1; 11 nucleotides align to TRBD2. Germline-derived CDR1 and CDR2 are SGHTA and FQGNSA. CDR3 length: 16 residues. V dropped 1 base and J dropped 4; count of bases not matched to a gene: 3. The CDR3 loop reads CASSLVGTSGYNEQFF. The DNA of the CDR3 is TGTGCCAGCAGCTTAGTAGGGACTAGCGGTTACAATGAGCAGTTCTTC.

As regards this clone: Mismatch with germline at one junction end may stem from a read error. The gene calls are TRBV20-1 and TRBJ2-1; no reliable D call. Germline V CDR1 and CDR2: DFQATT, SNEGSKA (reference sequence). The CDR3 length is 11 residues. CDR3 nucleotides: TGCAGTGCTAGAGATTTGGGATTCGCGGTCTTC. It codes for CSARDLGFAVF.

The chain links TRBV6-6 to TRBJ2-1; D is perhaps TRBD2 (6 bases). The germline V and J ends were trimmed by 4 bases and 5 bases, with 12 bases remaining between them. CDR3 size: 14 residues. CDR1 and CDR2 (germline): MNHNY, SVGAGI (reference sequence). The chain's CDR3 is CASSFPGLNNEQFF. For the CDR3, the DNA is TGTGCCAGCAGTTTCCCCGGACTAAACAATGAGCAGTTCTTC.

A single count supports this clone. The J gene is TRBJ1-5, the V gene TRBV7-8, with TRBD1 matching 9 bases. The CDR3 consists of 17 residues. V gave up 5 bases and J gave up 7 bases; unmatched junction bases: 15. CDR1 SGHVS and CDR2 FQNEAQ come from the germline V gene. The DNA of the CDR3 is TGTGCCAGCAGCCAAGAACCCGGGACAGGGTATCGCCAGCCCCAGCATTTT. Translating gives CASSQEPGTGYRQPQHF.

The rearrangement links TRBV5-5 to TRBJ2-7, with D possibly TRBD2 on 6 matching bases. This CDR3 is 14 amino acids long. Between the trimmed V and J ends, which lost 4 bases and 6 bases, there was a span of 17 bases. Germline V lookup: CDR1 SGHKS, CDR2 YYEKEE (reference sequence). In nucleotides, the CDR3 is TGTGCCAGCAGCCCGCGTCCCGGGGGAGGCGAGCAGTACTTC. Protein product: CASSPRPGGGEQYF.

This sequence joins TRBV5-5 and TRBJ2-7; D unclear. Between the trimmed V and J ends, which lost 1 base and 2 bases, there was a span of 7 bases. Germline V lookup: CDR1 SGHKS, CDR2 YYEKEE (reference sequence). The CDR3 consists of 13 residues. The CDR3 spells CASSLLGTYEQYF. CDR3 nucleotides: TGTGCCAGCAGCTTGCTGGGCACCTACGAGCAGTACTTC.

This chain links TRBV11-3 with TRBJ2-7; 8 bases fit TRBD1. J lost 5 bases, V lost 0 bases, and 6 bases had no gene match. CDR3 length equals 15 residues. Germline lookup yields CDR1 SGHNT and CDR2 YENEEA. The CDR3 DNA is TGTGCCAGCAGCTTAGATTCGCAGGGGGCGGACGAGCAGTACGTC. This codes for CASSLDSQGADEQYV.

The V call is TRBV5-1, the J call TRBJ2-2; 15 bases match TRBD2. Trimming at V came to 4 bases and at J to 7 bases, leaving 5 bases not matched to a gene. From germline, CDR1 is SGHRS and CDR2 YFSETQ. This CDR3 is 16 amino acids long. Here the CDR3 DNA reads TGCGCCAGCAGCGGACTAGCGGGAGGGTATTACGGGGAGCTGTTTTTT. It codes for CASSGLAGGYYGELFF.

This clone was seen once. The chain is built from TRBV7-2 and TRBJ2-5; TRBD2 matches 7 bases. Unmatched junction bases numbered 6, after V lost 5 bases and J lost 0 bases. The CDR3 length is 15 residues. The V gene's germline CDR1 is SGHTA and CDR2 FQGNSA. The CDR3 here is CASSLRAGHQETQYF. For the CDR3, the DNA is TGTGCCAGCAGCCTGAGAGCGGGGCACCAAGAGACCCAGTACTTC.

This sequence joins TRBV11-3 and TRBJ2-1; D ambiguous. This CDR3 is 14 amino acids long. Germline loops: CDR1 SGHNT, CDR2 YENEEA. V lost 0 bases, J lost 3 bases, and 6 bases lay in between. CDR3 region: CASSLDYIYNEQFF. The CDR3 nucleotides read TGTGCCAGCAGCTTAGACTATATCTACAATGAGCAGTTCTTC.

The V gene is TRBV11-3, the J gene TRBJ2-1, with D unresolved. CDR1 is SGHNT, CDR2 YENEEA, per germline. CDR3 size: 13 residues. V was shortened by 4 bases and J by 5 bases, with 9 bases between the two germline ends. The CDR3 DNA follows: TGTGCCAGCAGCTGGAACAGCGACAATGAGCAGTTCTTC. It codes for CASSWNSDNEQFF.

The chain recombines TRBV2 with TRBJ2-3; the D gene is possibly TRBD2 (6 bases). From germline, CDR1 is SNHLY and CDR2 FYNNEI. V lost 3 bases, J lost 2 bases, and 12 bases lay in between. The CDR3 loop spans 15 amino acids. The CDR3 DNA reads TGTGCCAGCAGTGACAGACTAGGAAACACAGATACGCAGTATTTT. Residues: CASSDRLGNTDTQYF.